Listed below are T cell receptor beta chains from one sample, sequenced in a study of blood T cell repertoires in COVID-19. Using immunoSEQ multiplex PCR, the repertoire was profiled, and TCRdb retains in-frame clones only, with some absent. The data contain about 55,000 clones, 82% of them singletons. The source material was peripheral blood. The source of these receptors is a man at least 80 years old with COVID-19, enrolled during active disease. The CDR3 runs from the conserved cysteine through the conserved F or W. D genes are given only for firm matches. Expanded clones are given a class, and other clones once, few, many or no size at all.

v_call: TRBV19
clone_size: once
j_call: TRBJ1-1
d_call: TRBD1
cdr3_nt: TGTGCCAGTAACCCCCAGGGGGCGCAAAACACTGAAGCTTTCTTT
cdr3_aa: CASNPQGAQNTEAFF

v_call: TRBV29-1
clone_size: .
j_call: TRBJ1-6
d_call: TRBD1
cdr3_nt: TGCAGCGTCTCCGGGACAGGGATCCATTCACCCCTCCACTTT
cdr3_aa: CSVSGTGIHSPLHF

v_call: TRBV6-5
clone_size: .
j_call: TRBJ2-2
d_call: TRBD1
cdr3_nt: TGTGCCAGCAGTCAGGGGGTGAACACCGGGGAGCTGTTTTTT
cdr3_aa: CASSQGVNTGELFF

v_call: TRBV24-1
clone_size: once
j_call: TRBJ1-4
d_call: TRBD1
cdr3_nt: TGTGCCACCAGTGACCAGGGACAGGGTAATGAAAAACTGTTTTTT
cdr3_aa: CATSDQGQGNEKLFF

v_call: TRBV18
clone_size: .
j_call: TRBJ2-1
d_call: .
cdr3_nt: TGTGCCAGCTCACCACCGGGCCAGACCCACAATGAGCAGTTCTTC
cdr3_aa: CASSPPGQTHNEQFF

v_call: TRBV18
clone_size: .
j_call: TRBJ1-6
d_call: .
cdr3_nt: TGTGCCAGCTCACTTGACAGCGATAATTCACCCCTCCACTTT
cdr3_aa: CASSLDSDNSPLHF

v_call: TRBV11-2
clone_size: .
j_call: TRBJ1-1
d_call: .
cdr3_nt: TGTGCCAGCAGCTTTGGTGGAGGGCCGAGGGAAGCTTTCTTT
cdr3_aa: CASSFGGGPREAFF

v_call: TRBV5-1
clone_size: once
j_call: TRBJ2-5
d_call: TRBD1
cdr3_nt: TGCGCCAGCAGTCTCCGGACAGGCGGGCAAGAGACCCAGTACTTC
cdr3_aa: CASSLRTGGQETQYF

v_call: TRBV7-3
clone_size: .
j_call: TRBJ1-1
d_call: .
cdr3_nt: TGTGCCAGCAGCCGACTCCAGAACACTGAAGCTTTCTTT
cdr3_aa: CASSRLQNTEAFF

v_call: TRBV7-7
clone_size: .
j_call: TRBJ2-5
d_call: .
cdr3_nt: TGTGCCAGCAGCTCCCAGGACCAAGAGACCCAGTACTTC
cdr3_aa: CASSSQDQETQYF

v_call: TRBV19
clone_size: .
j_call: TRBJ1-1
d_call: TRBD1
cdr3_nt: TGTGCCAGTAGTACCGGGGACAGCACCCGAGGGACTGAAGCTTTCTTT
cdr3_aa: CASSTGDSTRGTEAFF

v_call: TRBV19
clone_size: .
j_call: TRBJ1-5
d_call: .
cdr3_nt: TGTGCCAGTACCCCTGCCGCCAGGGGTGGCTATCAGCCCCAGCATTTT
cdr3_aa: CASTPAARGGYQPQHF

v_call: TRBV4-2
clone_size: .
j_call: TRBJ1-2
d_call: .
cdr3_nt: TGTGCCAGCAGCTCCATGGGAGCTAACTATGGCTACACCTTC
cdr3_aa: CASSSMGANYGYTF

v_call: TRBV24-1
clone_size: .
j_call: TRBJ1-3
d_call: .
cdr3_nt: TGTGCCACCAGTGCAGGGGATATCTCTGGAAACACCATATATTTT
cdr3_aa: CATSAGDISGNTIYF

v_call: TRBV9
clone_size: few
j_call: TRBJ1-4
d_call: .
cdr3_nt: TGTGCCAGCAGCGAGGGGCTCACACTTGATGAAAAACTGTTTTTT
cdr3_aa: CASSEGLTLDEKLFF

v_call: TRBV19
clone_size: .
j_call: TRBJ1-1
d_call: TRBD1
cdr3_nt: TGTGCCAGTAGTGACCGACAGGGGGGTTTGAACACTGAAGCTTTCTTT
cdr3_aa: CASSDRQGGLNTEAFF

v_call: TRBV24-1
clone_size: .
j_call: TRBJ1-3
d_call: .
cdr3_nt: TGTGCCACCAGTGACCCAGGCTCTGGAAACACCATATATTTT
cdr3_aa: CATSDPGSGNTIYF

v_call: TRBV11-3
clone_size: .
j_call: TRBJ2-1
d_call: .
cdr3_nt: TGTGCCAGCAGCCCCAAGCCCGGGACTCCCACCTACAATGAGCAGTTCTTC
cdr3_aa: CASSPKPGTPTYNEQFF

v_call: TRBV5-1
clone_size: .
j_call: TRBJ1-4
d_call: TRBD1
cdr3_nt: TGCGCCAGCAGCGGGGGACAGGGGAACGAAAAACTGTTTTTT
cdr3_aa: CASSGGQGNEKLFF

v_call: TRBV21-1
clone_size: .
j_call: TRBJ2-1
d_call: .
cdr3_nt: TGTGCCAGCAGCAAAGTTCCAGGACAGGGAGCAGAAGAGCAGTTCTTC
cdr3_aa: CASSKVPGQGAEEQFF

v_call: TRBV5-1
clone_size: .
j_call: TRBJ1-2
d_call: TRBD1
cdr3_nt: TGCGCCAGCAGCACACGACAGGGACCAGGCGGCTACACCTTC
cdr3_aa: CASSTRQGPGGYTF

v_call: TRBV5-5
clone_size: .
j_call: TRBJ2-7
d_call: .
cdr3_nt: TGTGCCAGCACCGGCCGGGTGGCCTACGAGCAGTACTTC
cdr3_aa: CASTGRVAYEQYF

v_call: TRBV19
clone_size: .
j_call: TRBJ2-5
d_call: .
cdr3_nt: TGTGCCAGTAGTAAGCCCCCTATAGAGACCCAGTACTTC
cdr3_aa: CASSKPPIETQYF

v_call: TRBV6-6
clone_size: .
j_call: TRBJ2-3
d_call: TRBD2
cdr3_nt: TGTGCCAGCAGTTACGATTCCGGGACTAGTAAGGATACGCAGTATTTT
cdr3_aa: CASSYDSGTSKDTQYF

v_call: TRBV5-1
clone_size: .
j_call: TRBJ2-2
d_call: .
cdr3_nt: TGCGCCAGCAGCTTGAACCAGGGGCGGACCGGGGAGCTGTTTTTT
cdr3_aa: CASSLNQGRTGELFF

v_call: TRBV2
clone_size: once
j_call: TRBJ1-2
d_call: .
cdr3_nt: TGTGCCAGCAGTGAAGCCCGAGGAGGGACGCGGGGCTACACCTTC
cdr3_aa: CASSEARGGTRGYTF

v_call: TRBV19
clone_size: .
j_call: TRBJ2-5
d_call: TRBD1
cdr3_nt: TGTGCCAGTACCATACAGGGGGCAGAGACCCAGTACTTC
cdr3_aa: CASTIQGAETQYF

v_call: TRBV19
clone_size: .
j_call: TRBJ2-3
d_call: TRBD2
cdr3_nt: TGTGCCAGTAGTACACGACTAGCGGGGAACACAGATACGCAGTATTTT
cdr3_aa: CASSTRLAGNTDTQYF

v_call: TRBV15
clone_size: .
j_call: TRBJ1-2
d_call: .
cdr3_nt: TGTGCCACCAGCACCCGGACGGCCGGGAATGGCTACACCTTC
cdr3_aa: CATSTRTAGNGYTF

v_call: TRBV5-1
clone_size: .
j_call: TRBJ2-7
d_call: TRBD1
cdr3_nt: TGCGCCAGCAGCGGATCGGGACAGACAGCGATCGAGCAGTACTTC
cdr3_aa: CASSGSGQTAIEQYF

v_call: TRBV30
clone_size: .
j_call: TRBJ1-5
d_call: .
cdr3_nt: TGTGCCTGGAGTCTACGGGCCGGGAAACAGCCCCAGCATTTT
cdr3_aa: CAWSLRAGKQPQHF

v_call: TRBV7-2
clone_size: .
j_call: TRBJ1-2
d_call: .
cdr3_nt: TGTGCCAGCAGCCTCGACAGGAAGAATCTTGGCTACACCTTC
cdr3_aa: CASSLDRKNLGYTF

v_call: TRBV2
clone_size: .
j_call: TRBJ2-5
d_call: .
cdr3_nt: TGTGCCAGCATTTCTGTTCGCGGGGCGACCCAGTACTTC
cdr3_aa: CASISVRGATQYF

v_call: TRBV19
clone_size: .
j_call: TRBJ2-7
d_call: TRBD2
cdr3_nt: TGTGCCAGTAGTATAGATCTGCTAGCGGGGGCCTACGAGCAGTACTTC
cdr3_aa: CASSIDLLAGAYEQYF

v_call: TRBV7-3
clone_size: .
j_call: TRBJ2-1
d_call: TRBD2
cdr3_nt: TGTGCCAGCAGCTTACCGGGACTAGGGGGTAACAATGAGCAGTTCTTC
cdr3_aa: CASSLPGLGGNNEQFF

v_call: TRBV7-3
clone_size: .
j_call: TRBJ2-7
d_call: .
cdr3_nt: TGTGCCAGCAGCTCCGGGGGTACCTACGAGCAGTACTTC
cdr3_aa: CASSSGGTYEQYF

v_call: TRBV6-1
clone_size: .
j_call: TRBJ1-6
d_call: .
cdr3_nt: TGTGCCAGCAGTGAAGCGCAGGGGATTCTTTCACCCCTCCACTTT
cdr3_aa: CASSEAQGILSPLHF

v_call: TRBV30
clone_size: once
j_call: TRBJ1-2
d_call: .
cdr3_nt: TGTGCCTGGAGTGTACAGGGCGGCTATGGCTACACCTTC
cdr3_aa: CAWSVQGGYGYTF

v_call: TRBV7-9
clone_size: few
j_call: TRBJ1-1
d_call: TRBD1
cdr3_nt: TGTGCCAGCAGCTTAGTAGCAGGGGGTTACACTGAAGCTTTCTTT
cdr3_aa: CASSLVAGGYTEAFF

v_call: TRBV27
clone_size: once
j_call: TRBJ2-1
d_call: TRBD2
cdr3_nt: TGTGCCAGCCTTCCCGTGGCGGGAGGTCTCGATGAGCAGTTCTTC
cdr3_aa: CASLPVAGGLDEQFF

v_call: TRBV19
clone_size: .
j_call: TRBJ1-2
d_call: .
cdr3_nt: TGTGCCAGTATGGGCCTAGGGGCAAACTATGGCTACACCTTC
cdr3_aa: CASMGLGANYGYTF

v_call: TRBV29-1
clone_size: once
j_call: TRBJ2-5
d_call: .
cdr3_nt: TGCAGCGCCCTGGCGGGGGAGACCCAGTACTTC
cdr3_aa: CSALAGETQYF

v_call: TRBV5-4
clone_size: .
j_call: TRBJ1-5
d_call: .
cdr3_nt: TGTGCCAGCAGCCCCGACAGGAATCAGCCCCAGCATTTT
cdr3_aa: CASSPDRNQPQHF

v_call: TRBV5-1
clone_size: .
j_call: TRBJ2-5
d_call: TRBD2
cdr3_nt: TGCGCCAGCAGCTTTAGCGGGGGGGCCGAGACCCAGTACTTC
cdr3_aa: CASSFSGGAETQYF

v_call: TRBV9
clone_size: few
j_call: TRBJ1-6
d_call: TRBD1
cdr3_nt: TGTGCCAGCAGCGTCGCCGGGACAGATAATTCACCCCTCCACTTT
cdr3_aa: CASSVAGTDNSPLHF

v_call: TRBV4-3
clone_size: .
j_call: TRBJ1-3
d_call: TRBD1
cdr3_nt: TGCGCCAGCAGCCAAGATTCCAGGGGGCTCGGTGGAAACACCATATATTTT
cdr3_aa: CASSQDSRGLGGNTIYF

v_call: TRBV5-4
clone_size: once
j_call: TRBJ1-5
d_call: TRBD1
cdr3_nt: TGTGCCAGCAGCTTGTTCGACAGGGGAGACCAGCCCCAGCATTTT
cdr3_aa: CASSLFDRGDQPQHF

v_call: TRBV5-4
clone_size: once
j_call: TRBJ1-1
d_call: .
cdr3_nt: TGTGCCAGCAGCTTGCCAGATATATCGGGGACTGAAGCTTTCTTT
cdr3_aa: CASSLPDISGTEAFF

v_call: TRBV5-4
clone_size: .
j_call: TRBJ2-3
d_call: TRBD2
cdr3_nt: TGTGCCAGCAGCCGGTCTAGCGGGGGGGGAGATACGCAGTATTTT
cdr3_aa: CASSRSSGGGDTQYF

v_call: TRBV6-5
clone_size: .
j_call: TRBJ1-2
d_call: .
cdr3_nt: TGTGCCAGCAGTTACTCATCGGGGGGATCTAACTATGGCTACACCTTC
cdr3_aa: CASSYSSGGSNYGYTF

v_call: TRBV19
clone_size: .
j_call: TRBJ2-3
d_call: .
cdr3_nt: TGTGCCAGTAGTAGCGGGGATACGCAGTATTTT
cdr3_aa: CASSSGDTQYF

v_call: TRBV29-1
clone_size: .
j_call: TRBJ1-4
d_call: TRBD1
cdr3_nt: TGCAGCGTTGGACAGGGAGCAGAAAAACTGTTTTTT
cdr3_aa: CSVGQGAEKLFF

v_call: TRBV5-4
clone_size: .
j_call: TRBJ2-2
d_call: TRBD2
cdr3_nt: TGTGCCAGCAGCTTGCCCCCTAGCGGGAGAACCGGGGAGCTGTTTTTT
cdr3_aa: CASSLPPSGRTGELFF

v_call: TRBV19
clone_size: .
j_call: TRBJ1-1
d_call: .
cdr3_nt: TGTGCCAGTAGTACCTCTCCCCTTGGAGGGTACACTGAAGCTTTCTTT
cdr3_aa: CASSTSPLGGYTEAFF

v_call: TRBV7-9
clone_size: .
j_call: TRBJ1-3
d_call: .
cdr3_nt: TGTGCCAGCATCCATAGTTGGGCGACGACTGGAAACACCATATATTTT
cdr3_aa: CASIHSWATTGNTIYF

v_call: TRBV6-2/TRBV6-3
clone_size: once
j_call: TRBJ1-2
d_call: TRBD1
cdr3_nt: TGTGCCAGCAGTTATTGGACAGGGGCAGCGGTATTGGATGGCTACACCTTC
cdr3_aa: CASSYWTGAAVLDGYTF

v_call: TRBV7-9
clone_size: .
j_call: TRBJ2-1
d_call: TRBD2
cdr3_nt: TGTGCCAGCAGCTTAAGCCTAGCGGGGAGCTCGAATGAGCAGTTCTTC
cdr3_aa: CASSLSLAGSSNEQFF

v_call: TRBV7-9
clone_size: .
j_call: TRBJ1-5
d_call: .
cdr3_nt: TGTGCCAGCAGCTTAGCGGTCCCTGCGGATCAGCCCCAGCATTTT
cdr3_aa: CASSLAVPADQPQHF

v_call: TRBV15
clone_size: .
j_call: TRBJ2-6
d_call: .
cdr3_nt: TGTGCCACCAGCAGAGATCTTCGAACAGTCAGGTCTGGGGCCAACGTCCTGACTTTC
cdr3_aa: CATSRDLRTVRSGANVLTF